This TCR beta chain was retrieved from a study of T cell changes during pregnancy in multiple sclerosis. Germline CDR1 and CDR2: LGHNA and YSLEER. CDR3 length: 16 residues. Losses at the gene ends were 0 bases for V and 2 bases for J; bases not matched to a gene: 3. Method: immunoSEQ multiplex PCR; TCRdb's copy keeps in-frame clones and lacks some. The sample records 28,000 or so clones, around nine tenths being singletons. This TCR came from a female donor in good health, enrolled as a control in a pregnancy study. Material: CD4+ T cells from peripheral blood mononuclear cells, obtained in the first trimester of pregnancy. The chain couples TRBV4-3 to TRBJ1-4; 7 nucleotides align to TRBD1. The CDR3 sequence: CASSQELQGTNEKLFF. The DNA of the CDR3 is TGCGCCAGCAGCCAAGAGTTACAGGGGACTAATGAAAAACTGTTTTTT.